This T cell receptor (beta chain) was recovered during a study of blood T cell repertoires in COVID-19. Study context: COVID-19 samples from acute and convalescent phases originated in the United States, Italy and Spain. T cells, B-cell-depleted T cells, or PBMCs provided the cDNA or gDNA that served as material.

Original processing methods: Scientists estimated how many nucleated cells there were by amplifying reference gene primers. Generated by immunoSEQ multiplex PCR, the TCRdb table keeps only in-frame clones and is missing some. For V, J and clone size, that table is used; D and trimming come from the DNA. The sample has about 190,000 clones, 84% seen once. CDR3 length: 15 amino acids. Germline V lookup: CDR1 MNHEY, CDR2 SMNVEV (reference sequence). Trimming removed 1 base at V and 3 bases at J, with 9 bases between. The chain joins TRBV27 to TRBJ1-4, with D possibly being TRBD1 (5 bases). The sample was peripheral blood. This receptor was obtained from a woman in her seventies with active or convalescent COVID-19. DNA for the CDR3: TGTGCCAGCAGTTTATGGGGGGACCCTAATGAAAAACTGTTTTTT. It specifies CASSLWGDPNEKLFF.